This TCR beta chain is from a study of blood T cell repertoires in COVID-19. The wider study: PBMCs, B-cell-depleted T cells, or T cells were the source of the cDNA or gDNA that made up the material.

Individuals aged about 18 to 89 years were recruited from some 26 US areas. Each participant's cohort was designated according to participant-reported clinical history. Per the study methods: Reference gene primers were amplified, and this amplification served to estimate nucleated cell counts. Some clones are missing from TCRdb's copy, which holds only in-frame ones; the method was immunoSEQ multiplex PCR. The D gene and trimming were derived from the DNA, and the V and J assignments and clone size from that table. The sample has about 350,000 clones; less than 90% are singletons. CDR3 size: 15 residues. The trim removed 7 bases at V and 5 bases at J, leaving 13 bases unmatched. CDR1 ENHRY and CDR2 SYGVKD come from the germline V gene.

The V call is TRBV10-3, the J call TRBJ1-2; 7 positions agree with TRBD1. The specimen sequenced was PBMCs or T cells enriched from blood (not recorded which). The sequence derives from a woman in her 30s who had recovered from COVID-19. In nucleotides, the CDR3 is TGTGCCATCACACCCCTCGACAGGGTGGATTATGGCTACACCTTC. Protein: CAITPLDRVDYGYTF.